This TCR beta chain was observed in a study of OX40 agonist ivuxolimab in advanced cancers. Study background: Of the patients, three showed partial responses, one with hepatocellular carcinoma and two with cutaneous melanoma. Findings and caveats of the study: Among the lowest peripheral clonal expansion occurred in 0.1-3.0 mg/kg partial responders.

As to this clone: Its antigen is not identified.

Looked up from germline, CDR1 is SGHRS and CDR2 is YFSETQ. The CDR3 loop spans 14 amino acids. With V trimmed by 4 bases and J by 6 bases, 6 bases remained unmatched. Patients with autoimmune history or systemic immunosuppression were excluded. Blood samples were obtained at baseline, cycle 4 day 1, and cycle 7 day 1. Repertoires were generated with immunoSEQ multiplex PCR, while TCRdb's copy carries only in-frame clones and drops some. This sample has about 54,000 clones, with 75% to 90% found just once. V gene TRBV5-1 combines with J gene TRBJ2-3, with 9 bases matching TRBD2. The origin of this receptor is an adult with an advanced solid tumor such as melanoma, head and neck, liver or kidney cancer. The starting material was CD4+ or CD8+ T cells sorted from blood, obtained in a trial of the OX40 agonist ivuxolimab. The CDR3 coding sequence is TGCGCCAGCAGCCTTAGCGGGGGAGGGGATACGCAGTATTTT. Translating it yields CASSLSGGGDTQYF.